This T cell receptor (beta chain) derives from a study of beta chain features in type 1 diabetes. This CDR3 region has 15 residues. Germline V gene lookup returns CDR1 SQVTM and CDR2 ANQGSEA. Unmatched junction bases numbered 8, after V lost 5 bases and J lost 3 bases. The entirety of the isolated RNA underwent reverse transcription, so expressed TCRB transcripts were sequenced. The method was immunoSEQ multiplex PCR; TCRdb's version includes in-frame clones alone and lacks a portion of them. The sample records around 400,000 clones, about 12% being singletons. This clone has more than one count but fewer than ten.

The chain combines TRBV29-1 with TRBJ2-3; 10 bases fit TRBD2. Sequenced: naive CD4+ T cells from blood. This receptor was obtained from a young man in good health. CDR3 loop: CSVTGTSEQTDTQYF. The CDR3 DNA reads as TGCAGCGTTACCGGGACTAGCGAACAAACAGATACGCAGTATTTT.